This entry features one T cell receptor (beta chain) sequence. The sample originates from a study of somatic mutations in cytotoxic T cells in rheumatoid arthritis. Study-wide context: Right after diagnosis, and before any treatment had started, patient peripheral blood (roughly 28 ml EDTA) was drawn. A subset of V beta antibody-stained T-cell populations was isolated by flow sorting, reaching nearly 100% purity, and this subset included V beta1+ cells that went on to TCRB sequencing.

Method: immunoSEQ multiplex PCR; TCRdb's copy keeps in-frame clones and lacks some. This table holds 20,000 or so clones, almost 85% found once. Germline CDR1 is SGHTA and CDR2 is FQGNSA. V was cut by 4 bases and J by 0 bases, with 18 bases left in between. The CDR3 totals 17 residues. This sequence joins TRBV7-2 and TRBJ2-5; TRBD2 might be the D (7 bases). Input material: CD8+ T cells sorted from blood. The TCR originated in an adult with rheumatoid arthritis. The CDR3 spells CASSSSGRGRYQETQYF. CDR3 sequence (DNA): TGTGCCAGCAGCTCCTCCGGGCGGGGGCGGTACCAAGAGACCCAGTACTTC.